The clone carrying this TCR beta chain has only a few counts. No antigen is known for it. Isolation of CD4+ and CD8+ cells used positive magnetic bead selection, with purity checked by flow cytometry. Germline V gene data show CDR1 as SNHLY and CDR2 as FYNNEI. The CDR3 is 15 residues long. Trimming left V 2 bases short and J 7 bases short, with 15 bases between. The data belong to a study of somatic mutations in cytotoxic T cells in rheumatoid arthritis. Study context: T-cell populations stained with V beta antibodies were in some cases flow-sorted at nearly 100% purity, including V beta1+ cells that were sequenced for TCRB.

Study results and limitations: There was no significant difference in CD8+ T-cell clonality between rheumatoid arthritis patients and age-matched healthy controls. Just what the expanded CD8+ clones targeted, in terms of antigens, remained unknown.

The assay was immunoSEQ multiplex PCR, and TCRdb's table has in-frame clones only and misses some. The profile covers approximately 11,000 clones, with around 74% appearing a single time and around 10% taken by the ten largest. This receptor was obtained from a woman aged 40 to 50 in good health. Source material: CD8+ T cells sorted from blood. The chain couples TRBV2 to TRBJ1-5; D unclear. The CDR3 is CASSESWVSGQPQHF. For the CDR3, the DNA is TGTGCCAGCAGTGAAAGCTGGGTGTCGGGGCAGCCCCAGCATTTT.